This T cell receptor beta chain was sequenced during a study of post-analysis software for immune sequencing data (dated by TCRdb to the mid-2010s). For the wider study: Relapsing-remitting, secondary progressive and progressive-relapsing multiple sclerosis were recorded as disease courses, and subtype annotation was lacking for some patients. The patient repertoires were set against eleven to twelve previously published healthy control repertoires from donors whose ages ranged from roughly 6 to 27 years. A subset of samples was prepared in parallel using single-end sample barcoding, then pooled and co-amplified after Illumina adapter ligation.

This clonotype was observed at least ten times. The clone's antigen remains unknown. Within one base of it there is no much larger clone, and no base qualities were kept. The paper's findings and limits, for the study overall: Multiple sclerosis patients had significantly lower normalized Chao1 diversity than controls, a result that suggests substantial peripheral T-cell clonal expansion. Patients showed significantly higher frequencies than controls for a handful of TRBV segments, among them TRBV5-6, TRBV5-1 and TRBV20-1. The multiple sclerosis patient group was slightly younger than the control group. When samples were clustered directly using the F measure, samples prepared in the same batch co-clustered strongly, which prompted a batch-effect correction.

Library preparation employed PCR. The listed sequencing device is Illumina HiSeq 2500. To reduce PCR and sequencing biases, unique molecular identifiers were incorporated into the TCR beta cDNA libraries. Every 1 to 10 million input T cells yielded approximately 500,000 cDNA molecules, meaning each molecule approximated one T cell. Patient libraries were prepared and sequenced with the same protocol used for the earlier healthy control dataset. Within a given batch, samples were prepared together, multiplexed and sequenced on the same HiSeq lane. The paper's processing steps were these. Raw barcoded reads were processed with MIGEC, discarding single-read molecular identifier groups before consensus assembly and CDR3 extraction. Clonotype tables were post-analysed with VDJtools, and diversity was normalized by down-sampling all datasets to the smallest sample size. To correct batch-related cross-sample contamination, repertoire overlap clustering matched CDR3 amino acid sequences but not nucleotide sequences. TCRdb handled the public reads itself, with Q25 trimming in fastp and clone calling in MiXCR, and kept productive beta chains. Rows are unified per CDR3 protein, each entry keeping the most common DNA and genes. TCRdb's processing, not the authors' own work, is the source of the V and J calls. The sample table lists approximately 260,000 distinct CDR3 sequences, just over 35% of them with a count of one. The top ten clonotypes cover under 5% of the sample.

TCR beta repertoires were profiled from peripheral blood of roughly 13 young patients with multiple sclerosis to demonstrate the VDJtools post-analysis software. The multiple sclerosis patients were children and adolescents ranging in age from roughly 6 to 16 years. CDR1 and CDR2 are read off the germline V gene (reference sequence) as SGHKS and YYEKEE. V lost 0 bases and J lost 9 bases; the stretch between them is 13 bases long. The CDR3 goes from the cysteine to the phenylalanine over 15 residues. Only the CDR3 DNA is retained, 45 bases long and in frame from the first base. The V and J genes are TRBV5-5 and TRBJ1-6; perhaps TRBD1 is the D gene, with 5 bases matching. This TCR came from a girl aged 5-17 years with multiple sclerosis. Material: blood. Here is the DNA: TGTGCCAGCAGCTTGGGCGGGGACGGGGGTTCACCCCTCCACTTT. This gives the protein CASSLGGDGGSPLHF.